The subject of this entry is one T cell receptor (beta chain). The repertoire was sequenced with immunoSEQ multiplex PCR; TCRdb's copy has only in-frame clones and lacks some. The sample holds 130,000 or so clones, about 90% seen once. In germline, CDR1 is SQVTM, CDR2 ANQGSEA. V gave up 3 bases and J gave up 6 bases, with 11 bases separating them. The CDR3 has 13 residues. The data originate from a study of T cell responses to AZD1222 COVID-19 vaccine. The chain recombines TRBV29-1 with TRBJ2-2; possible D gene TRBD1, 6 bases. This material consisted of peripheral blood, taken 28 days after the second AZD1222 dose. This clonotype was sampled from an adult who received the AZD1222 COVID-19 vaccine. CDR3 region: CSVDRGRAGELFF. CDR3 nucleotides: TGCAGCGTTGACAGGGGTAGGGCCGGGGAGCTGTTTTTT.